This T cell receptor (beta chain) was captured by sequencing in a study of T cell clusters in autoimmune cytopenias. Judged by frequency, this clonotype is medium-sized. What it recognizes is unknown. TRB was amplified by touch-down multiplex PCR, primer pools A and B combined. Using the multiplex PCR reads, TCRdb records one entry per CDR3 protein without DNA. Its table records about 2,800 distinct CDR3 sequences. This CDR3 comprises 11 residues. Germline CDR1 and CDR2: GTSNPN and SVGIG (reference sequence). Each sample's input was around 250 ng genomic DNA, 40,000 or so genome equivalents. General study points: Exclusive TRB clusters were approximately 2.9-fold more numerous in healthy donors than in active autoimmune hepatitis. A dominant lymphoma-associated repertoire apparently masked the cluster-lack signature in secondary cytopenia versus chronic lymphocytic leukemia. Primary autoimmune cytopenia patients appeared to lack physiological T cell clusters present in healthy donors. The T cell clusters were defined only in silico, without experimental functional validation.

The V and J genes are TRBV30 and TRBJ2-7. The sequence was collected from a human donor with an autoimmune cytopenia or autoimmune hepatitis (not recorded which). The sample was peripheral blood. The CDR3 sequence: CAWSFTYEQYF.